The rows below give T cell receptor beta chains drawn from one sample of a study of STAT5B mutations in CD4+ large granular lymphocyte leukemia. Using immunoSEQ multiplex PCR, the repertoire was profiled, and TCRdb retains in-frame clones only, with some absent. The sample lists 34,000 or so clones; 70% to 90% were seen once. The specimen sequenced was CD4+ T cells from blood buffy coats. Every receptor here comes from a human donor in good health. Each CDR3 is given with its conserved first and last residue. The D gene is left open where the match is weak. Clone sizes are given selectively: once, few, many, or a class where the clone is expanded.

V gene: TRBV28; D gene: NA; clone size: NA; J gene: TRBJ1-2; CDR3 DNA: TGTGCCAGCACGGGTGGAGCTAACTATGGCTACACCTTC; CDR3 protein: CASTGGANYGYTF
V gene: TRBV7-9; D gene: NA; clone size: NA; J gene: TRBJ1-2; CDR3 DNA: TGTGCCAGCAGCTTAGACAGCAACTATGGCTACACCTTC; CDR3 protein: CASSLDSNYGYTF
V gene: TRBV4-3; D gene: NA; clone size: NA; J gene: TRBJ2-3; CDR3 DNA: TGCGCCAGCAGCCAACAAAAAGGAGATACGCAGTATTTT; CDR3 protein: CASSQQKGDTQYF
V gene: TRBV28; D gene: NA; clone size: NA; J gene: TRBJ1-4; CDR3 DNA: TGTGCCAGCAGCCTCCAGGGAGATAGTAATGAAAAACTGTTTTTT; CDR3 protein: CASSLQGDSNEKLFF
V gene: TRBV11-2; D gene: TRBD1; clone size: NA; J gene: TRBJ1-2; CDR3 DNA: TGTGCCAGCAGTCCTAGGACAGGGGAGGGCTACACCTTC; CDR3 protein: CASSPRTGEGYTF
V gene: TRBV7-9; D gene: NA; clone size: NA; J gene: TRBJ1-1; CDR3 DNA: TGTGCCAGCAGCTTAAAGGGGACGAACACTGAAGCTTTCTTT; CDR3 protein: CASSLKGTNTEAFF
V gene: TRBV6-1; D gene: NA; clone size: NA; J gene: TRBJ2-1; CDR3 DNA: TGTGCCAGCAGGTTAGCGGACTACAATGAGCAGTTCTTC; CDR3 protein: CASRLADYNEQFF
V gene: TRBV30; D gene: TRBD1; clone size: NA; J gene: TRBJ1-5; CDR3 DNA: TGTGCCTGGGGACAGGGCACTGGTATTGGCAATCAGCCCCAGCATTTT; CDR3 protein: CAWGQGTGIGNQPQHF
V gene: TRBV10-3; D gene: TRBD2; clone size: NA; J gene: TRBJ2-1; CDR3 DNA: TGTGCCATCAACCTTGGGGGGGGGAATGAGCAGTTCTTC; CDR3 protein: CAINLGGGNEQFF
V gene: TRBV28; D gene: TRBD1; clone size: once; J gene: TRBJ2-7; CDR3 DNA: TGTGCCAGCACACTGGACAGGGTAAGGTACGAGCAGTACTTC; CDR3 protein: CASTLDRVRYEQYF
V gene: TRBV28; D gene: NA; clone size: few; J gene: TRBJ1-2; CDR3 DNA: TGTGCCAGCCCCCGGACCGTCCATAATGGCTACACCTTC; CDR3 protein: CASPRTVHNGYTF
V gene: TRBV18; D gene: NA; clone size: NA; J gene: TRBJ1-1; CDR3 DNA: TGTGCCAGCTCACCAAAGGCGAACCCAAACACTGAAGCTTTCTTT; CDR3 protein: CASSPKANPNTEAFF
V gene: TRBV4-1; D gene: NA; clone size: NA; J gene: TRBJ1-1; CDR3 DNA: TGCGCCAGCAGCCCTGGGGACCTTAGGAACACTGAAGCTTTCTTT; CDR3 protein: CASSPGDLRNTEAFF
V gene: TRBV30; D gene: NA; clone size: NA; J gene: TRBJ2-7; CDR3 DNA: TGTGCCTGGAGTGCCGGGGCTGGTTACGAGCAGTACTTC; CDR3 protein: CAWSAGAGYEQYF
V gene: TRBV18; D gene: NA; clone size: NA; J gene: TRBJ1-2; CDR3 DNA: TGTGCCAGCTCACCATTACAGACCCATGGCTACACCTTC; CDR3 protein: CASSPLQTHGYTF
V gene: TRBV18; D gene: TRBD1; clone size: NA; J gene: TRBJ1-1; CDR3 DNA: TGTGCCAGCTCACCTCCGGACAGGGGAGGCACTGAAGCTTTCTTT; CDR3 protein: CASSPPDRGGTEAFF
V gene: TRBV11-2; D gene: TRBD2; clone size: NA; J gene: TRBJ2-1; CDR3 DNA: TGTGCCAGCAGCCCCATTAGCGGGAGGCCTGGAGAGCAGTTCTTC; CDR3 protein: CASSPISGRPGEQFF
V gene: TRBV5-1; D gene: NA; clone size: NA; J gene: TRBJ2-7; CDR3 DNA: TGCGCCAGCAGCTGGACCCTAGACGCAGGCTACGAGCAGTACTTC; CDR3 protein: CASSWTLDAGYEQYF
V gene: TRBV14; D gene: NA; clone size: NA; J gene: TRBJ2-4; CDR3 DNA: TGTGCCAGCAGCCAACAGAACATTCAGTACTTC; CDR3 protein: CASSQQNIQYF
V gene: TRBV5-1; D gene: TRBD2; clone size: NA; J gene: TRBJ2-2; CDR3 DNA: TGCGCCAGCAGCTTGGTTCTAGCGGGAGCAAGCGGGGAGCTGTTTTTT; CDR3 protein: CASSLVLAGASGELFF
V gene: TRBV29-1; D gene: TRBD2; clone size: NA; J gene: TRBJ2-5; CDR3 DNA: TGCAGCGTTGATCGGGGACTAGCGGGAGGGTTAAGAGAGACCCAGTACTTC; CDR3 protein: CSVDRGLAGGLRETQYF
V gene: TRBV5-5; D gene: TRBD1; clone size: NA; J gene: TRBJ1-3; CDR3 DNA: TGTGCCAGCAGCTACGTGACAGGGGGAAACACCATATATTTT; CDR3 protein: CASSYVTGGNTIYF
V gene: TRBV6-1; D gene: NA; clone size: NA; J gene: TRBJ2-2; CDR3 DNA: TGTGCCAGCAGTGCCAACCTTCACAGGGCCACCGGGGAGCTGTTTTTT; CDR3 protein: CASSANLHRATGELFF